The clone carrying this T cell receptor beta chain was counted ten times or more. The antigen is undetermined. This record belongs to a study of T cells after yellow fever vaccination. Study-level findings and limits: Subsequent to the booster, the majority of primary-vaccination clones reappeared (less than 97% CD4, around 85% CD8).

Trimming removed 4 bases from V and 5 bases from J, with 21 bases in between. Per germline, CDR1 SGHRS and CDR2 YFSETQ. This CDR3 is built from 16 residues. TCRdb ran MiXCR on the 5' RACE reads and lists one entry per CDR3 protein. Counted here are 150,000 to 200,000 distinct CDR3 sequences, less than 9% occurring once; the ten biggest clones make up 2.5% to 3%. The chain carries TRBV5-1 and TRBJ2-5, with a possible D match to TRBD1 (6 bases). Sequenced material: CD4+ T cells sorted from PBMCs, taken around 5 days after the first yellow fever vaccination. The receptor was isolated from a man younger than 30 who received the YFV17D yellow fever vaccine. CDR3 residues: CASSRAVQGIGETQYF. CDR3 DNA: TGCGCCAGCAGCAGGGCGGTGCAGGGGATAGGGGAGACCCAGTACTTC.